Below are 19 T cell receptor beta chains sequenced from a single sample in a study of blood T cell repertoires in COVID-19. Measured with immunoSEQ multiplex PCR; TCRdb has only the in-frame clones, and not every one. The sample has about 230,000 clones; over 80% are singletons. Input material: peripheral blood. All receptors derive from a woman in her 70s with active or convalescent COVID-19.

This rearrangement joins TRBV28 to TRBJ2-1, with a possible D match to TRBD2 (6 bases). Trimming removed 4 bases at V and 7 bases at J, with 8 bases between. This CDR3 comprises 12 residues. Germline-derived CDR1 and CDR2 are MDHEN and SYDVKM. This chain's CDR3 is CASSSGLNEQFF. The CDR3 coding sequence is TGTGCCAGCAGTTCCGGACTAAATGAGCAGTTCTTC.

A note on this clone: Other DNA sequences in this specimen translate into the identical CDR3. The chain joins TRBV27 to TRBJ1-2; TRBD1 might be the D (6 bases). Germline V gene sequence: CDR1 MNHEY, CDR2 SMNVEV (reference sequence). Trimming took 6 bases from V and 2 from J, leaving 10 bases between them. The CDR3 is 13 amino acids. CDR3 sequence (DNA): TGTGCCAGCAGCCTAGACAGGAACTATGGCTACACCTTC. Its translation: CASSLDRNYGYTF.

The V gene is TRBV7-6, the J gene TRBJ2-2; perhaps TRBD1 as D (6 bases). CDR1 is SGHVS and CDR2 is FNYEAQ in the germline V gene. CDR3 size: 16 residues. Deletions cut 2 bases from V and 2 bases from J, with 12 bases between. CDR3: CASSLQRDTNTGELFF. The CDR3 coding sequence is TGTGCCAGCAGCTTACAGAGGGACACTAACACCGGGGAGCTGTTTTTT.

The chain recombines TRBV4-2 with TRBJ2-7; 8 bases match TRBD2. V was pared by 1 base and J by 7 bases, with 12 bases of the junction left unmatched. This CDR3 region has 16 residues. Germline V lookup: CDR1 LGHNA, CDR2 YNFKEQ. The CDR3 sequence: CASSQGRGAGAGEQYF. The CDR3 region has the DNA TGTGCCAGCAGCCAAGGGCGGGGAGCGGGAGCGGGGGAGCAGTACTTC.

The chain recombines TRBV29-1 with TRBJ2-7; D may be TRBD2 (5 bases). Germline V lookup: CDR1 SQVTM, CDR2 ANQGSEA. This CDR3 comprises 14 residues. The V and J ends lost 6 bases and 6 bases respectively, with 21 bases between them. The CDR3 region has the DNA TGCAGCGTCCAATCCCCCGTACTAGATGCCGAGCAGTACTTC. Its translation is CSVQSPVLDAEQYF.

This clone was seen a single time. The V call is TRBV6-5, the J call TRBJ1-1, with D possibly being TRBD1 (5 bases). The CDR3 extends over 16 amino acids. The germline gives CDR1 MNHEY, CDR2 SVGAGI. With 0 bases removed from V and 4 bases from J, the gap between germline ends came to 15 bases. In DNA form, the CDR3 reads TGTGCCAGCAGTTACTCAACAGGCGTGAGGAGCACTGAAGCTTTCTTT. This encodes CASSYSTGVRSTEAFF.

V usage is TRBV19 and J usage is TRBJ2-7, with TRBD2 identical over 8 bases. The CDR3 loop spans 14 amino acids. From germline, CDR1 is LNHDA and CDR2 SQIVND (reference sequence). The J segment lost 7 bases and the V segment lost 4 bases, leaving 9 bases of the junction unmatched. CDR3 residues: CASSSGGTYGEQYF. The CDR3 DNA reads TGTGCCAGTAGTAGCGGGGGGACCTACGGGGAGCAGTACTTC.

V and J are TRBV7-3 and TRBJ1-2, with 8 nucleotides matching TRBD1. The J segment lost 4 bases and the V segment lost 4 bases, leaving 8 bases of the junction unmatched. The CDR3 is made up of 15 amino acids. Looked up from germline, CDR1 is SGHTA and CDR2 is FQGTGA. The CDR3 loop is CASSSGQGGSYGYTF. The CDR3, as DNA: TGTGCCAGCAGCTCCGGACAGGGTGGGAGCTATGGCTACACCTTC.

This sequence joins TRBV18 and TRBJ2-1; D is perhaps TRBD2 (5 bases). The V end was cut by 0 bases, the J end by 0 bases, with 9 bases between. Germline V gene sequence: CDR1 KGHSH, CDR2 LQKENI. The CDR3 totals 16 residues. The CDR3 region has the DNA TGTGCCAGCTCACCACCGGGAGTCGCCTCCTACAATGAGCAGTTCTTC. It translates to CASSPPGVASYNEQFF.

V gene TRBV13 combines with J gene TRBJ2-7; D is possibly TRBD1 (6 bases). V dropped 1 base and J dropped 2 bases, with 18 bases sitting between them. The CDR3 spans 17 residues. CDR1 is PRHDT, CDR2 FYEKMQ, per germline (reference sequence). The chain's CDR3 is CASSLVPGASNTYEQYF. The CDR3 nucleotides read TGTGCCAGCAGCTTAGTCCCAGGGGCCTCCAATACCTACGAGCAGTACTTC. Full variable domain (outside the CDR3, taken from reference TRBV13 and TRBJ2-7): AAGVIQSPRHLIKEKRETATLKCYPIPRHDTVYWYQQGPGQDPQFLISFYEKMQSDKGSIPDRFSAQQFSDYHSELNMSSLELGDSALYFCASSLVPGASNTYEQYFGPGTRLTVT.

V is TRBV4-2 and J is TRBJ2-3, with 15 bases fitting TRBD2. The length of the CDR3 is 16 residues. Trimming cost V 3 bases and J 6 bases; bases outside gene matches: 4. Germline CDR1 LGHNA, CDR2 YNFKEQ. DNA of the CDR3: TGTGCCAGCAGCCATGGACTAGCGGGAGGGCGTGATACGCAGTATTTT. Translation: CASSHGLAGGRDTQYF.

This rearrangement joins TRBV3-1 (or the pseudogene TRBV3-2) to TRBJ1-2; 9 nucleotides match TRBD1. After removal of 2 bases from V and 5 bases from J, the junction contained 12 bases not matched to a gene. Germline-derived CDR1 and CDR2 are LGHDT and YNNKEL (reference sequence). There are 17 residues in the CDR3. The CDR3 DNA is TGTGCCAGCAGCCAACAAACCGGGACAGGGATCGGTTATGGCTACACCTTC. Its translation: CASSQQTGTGIGYGYTF.

The genes are TRBV6-2 or TRBV6-3 and TRBJ1-6; 8 nucleotides agree with TRBD1. The CDR3 length is 16 residues. Unmatched junction bases numbered 10, after V lost 5 bases and J lost 7 bases. CDR1 and CDR2 from the germline V gene are MNHEY and SVGEGT. CDR3 in amino acids: CASSAPGGAENSPLHF. Here the CDR3 DNA reads TGTGCCAGCAGTGCCCCAGGGGGCGCGGAGAATTCACCCCTCCACTTT.

This clone occurred many times. This chain uses TRBV7-8 with TRBJ2-7; the match to TRBD2 covers 10 bases. In germline, CDR1 is SGHVS, CDR2 FQNEAQ. V lost 2 bases, J lost 7 bases, and 8 bases stayed unmatched. This CDR3 has 15 amino acids. CDR3 nucleotide sequence: TGTGCCAGCAGCTTAACCCCTAGCGGGAGTAATGAGCAGTACTTC. Protein product: CASSLTPSGSNEQYF.

A note on this clone: Other nucleotide sequences from this sample produce the same CDR3. The CDR3 coding sequence is TGTGCCAGCAGCTTGGCTGGTAGCCAAGAGACCCAGTACTTC. This sequence encodes CASSLAGSQETQYF. The genes are TRBV5-4 and TRBJ2-5; D gene ambiguous. The ends were cut back, 0 bases at V and 1 base at J, with 7 bases in the middle. The CDR3 loop spans 14 amino acids. Germline CDR1 and CDR2: SGHNT and YYREEE (reference sequence).

This chain uses TRBV19 with TRBJ2-3; the match to TRBD1 covers 9 bases. Per germline, CDR1 LNHDA and CDR2 SQIVND (reference sequence). V shed 5 bases, J shed 1 base, and the junction held 7 bases outside the gene matches. The CDR3 extends over 16 amino acids. The CDR3, as DNA: TGTGCCAGTAGTCCCCGGGACAGGGAGGGCACAGATACGCAGTATTTT. Protein sequence: CASSPRDREGTDTQYF.

The rearrangement joins TRBV19 to TRBJ2-7; D is ambiguous. Trimming removed 3 bases at V and 6 bases at J, with 12 bases between. Germline CDR1 and CDR2: LNHDA and SQIVND (reference sequence). This CDR3 has 13 residues. In DNA, the CDR3 is TGTGCCAGTAGTATCTTAGCAAGCTCCGAGCAGTACTTC. This gives the protein CASSILASSEQYF.

The rearrangement joins TRBV6-5 to TRBJ1-2, with 7 bases matching TRBD1. The CDR3 has 12 amino acids. Germline assignment: CDR1 MNHEY and CDR2 SVGAGI. V was pared by 6 bases and J by 8 bases, with 6 bases of the junction left unmatched. CDR3 in amino acids: CASSPTGVGYTF. CDR3 DNA sequence: TGTGCCAGCAGCCCCACAGGGGTAGGCTACACCTTC.

This chain joins TRBV19 and TRBJ1-1; 9 positions agree with TRBD1. Germline V gives CDR1 LNHDA, CDR2 SQIVND (reference sequence). V shed 6 bases and J 5 bases; nucleotides not matched to a gene: 10. The CDR3 is made up of 15 amino acids. CDR3 residues: CASSSSGQGGTEAFF. The CDR3 DNA reads TGTGCCAGTAGCTCGTCGGGACAGGGTGGGACTGAAGCTTTCTTT.